The 11 T cell receptor beta chains below all came from one sample that was sequenced in a study of T cells in Graves' hyperthyroidism and ophthalmopathy. RNA transcripts were the template for amplifying TCR beta CDR3 regions. The TCR CDR3 first-round RT-PCR relied on the HTBI primer set. TCRdb re-derived calls from the multiplex PCR reads in MiXCR, one entry per CDR3 protein. The sample has under 600,000 distinct CDR3 sequences, approximately 15% seen once; the top ten hold roughly 3.5%. Source material: blood. All receptors derive from a woman between 40 and 55 years old with Graves' ophthalmopathy.

This clonotype occurred a few times. The chain uses TRBV6-2 or TRBV6-3 and TRBJ2-5; the D gene is possibly TRBD1 (6 bases). The germline V and J ends were trimmed by 4 bases and 7 bases, with 13 bases remaining between them. Germline loops: CDR1 MNHEY, CDR2 SVGEGT. CDR3 length equals 13 residues. Written as DNA, the CDR3 is TGTGCCAGCAGTTCCTTGTCACAGGGGACCCAGTACTTC. Its translation: CASSSLSQGTQYF.

The chain couples TRBV20-1 to TRBJ2-6, with TRBD1 matching over 7 bases. Per germline, CDR1 DFQATT and CDR2 SNEGSKA (reference sequence). V shed 3 bases, J shed 0 bases, and the junction held 5 bases outside the gene matches. The CDR3 sequence is 16 residues long. DNA for the CDR3: TGCAGTGCTAGCCCCCGGGACAGCTCTGGGGCCAACGTCCTGACTTTC. Translated: CSASPRDSSGANVLTF.

Ten or more counts support this clonotype. V gene TRBV20-1 combines with J gene TRBJ2-5; D gene uncertain. Trimming pared 1 base from V and 2 bases from J, leaving 8 bases between. The CDR3 sequence is 13 residues long. Germline values: CDR1 DFQATT, CDR2 SNEGSKA (reference sequence). Here the CDR3 reads CSARAYIQETQYF. In DNA, the CDR3 is TGCAGTGCTAGAGCCTATATACAAGAGACCCAGTACTTC.

The chain links TRBV6-2 or TRBV6-3 to TRBJ1-1; perhaps TRBD1 as D (5 bases). V was shortened by 7 bases and J by 7 bases, with 22 bases between the two germline ends. The CDR3 runs 15 residues. Germline-derived CDR1 and CDR2 are MNHEY and SVGEGT. CDR3 coding DNA: TGTGCCAGCACTACTGCGCCCACGGGGGGGGGTGAAGCTTTCTTT. Its translation is CASTTAPTGGGEAFF.

This clonotype was counted a few times. V gene TRBV9 combines with J gene TRBJ2-6; tentative D call: TRBD1 (5 bases). This CDR3 has 15 amino acids. Germline values: CDR1 SGDLS, CDR2 YYNGEE. V was trimmed by 0 bases and J by 2 bases, leaving 6 bases between them. CDR3 DNA: TGTGCCAGCAGCGTAGAAGGGGCTGGGGCCAACGTCCTGACTTTC. Translating it yields CASSVEGAGANVLTF.

This clonotype was detected a few times. This chain uses TRBV4-1 with TRBJ1-5; maybe TRBD1 (6 bases). The germline CDR1 and CDR2 sequences are MGHRA and YSYEKL. V lost 0 bases, J lost 7 bases, and 16 bases lay in between. This CDR3 is 16 amino acids long. The CDR3 nucleotides are TGCGCCAGCAGCCAAGAGTGGCAGGGGAATCGACAGCCCCAGCATTTT. Protein product: CASSQEWQGNRQPQHF.

The sample holds many counts of this clonotype. V gene TRBV5-5 combines with J gene TRBJ1-1; unclear D gene. This CDR3 region has 14 residues. Germline-derived CDR1 and CDR2 are SGHKS and YYEKEE (reference sequence). V was trimmed by 0 bases and J by 3 bases, leaving 9 bases between them. The CDR3 coding sequence is TGTGCCAGCAGCTTGGCAGTAGGCTACACTGAAGCTTTCTTT. Amino acids: CASSLAVGYTEAFF.

The chain carries TRBV6-2 or TRBV6-3 and TRBJ1-3; 7 bases align to TRBD1. CDR1 is MNHEY, CDR2 SVGEGT, per germline. V trimming: 7 bases; J trimming: 0 bases; junction bases outside the gene matches: 18. The CDR3 extends over 19 amino acids. CDR3 residues: CASIYYGPTGFYSGNTIYF. The CDR3 DNA reads as TGTGCCAGCATTTATTATGGGCCGACAGGGTTTTACTCTGGAAACACCATATATTTT.

This clonotype was observed many times. The chain links TRBV12-3 or TRBV12-4 to TRBJ1-3, with D possibly being TRBD1 (6 bases). V was pared by 5 bases and J by 3 bases, with 14 bases between. This CDR3 has 15 residues. The CDR3 DNA is TGTGCCAGCAGTCGACAGGTGCTGATTGGAAACACCATATATTTT. Protein: CASSRQVLIGNTIYF.

Only a few counts were recorded for this clonotype. This chain links TRBV9 with TRBJ2-7; 7 bases are shared with TRBD1. This CDR3 spans 16 amino acids. Germline V gene data show CDR1 as SGDLS and CDR2 as YYNGEE. V was clipped by 2 bases and J by 1 base; unmatched bases: 9. The CDR3 coding sequence is TGTGCCAGCAGCGTGAGCCGGGACAGCTATTCCTACGAGCAGTACTTC. Translated: CASSVSRDSYSYEQYF.

This clonotype has ten or more counts. The chain joins TRBV13 to TRBJ2-7, with TRBD2 matching 11 bases. Germline CDR1 reads PRHDT; CDR2 reads FYEKMQ (reference sequence). The CDR3 extends over 14 amino acids. Trimming removed 5 bases from V and 2 bases from J; junction bases left unmatched: 2. This chain's CDR3 is CASSTGLAAYEQYF. The CDR3 DNA sequence: TGTGCCAGCAGCACGGGACTAGCGGCCTACGAGCAGTACTTC.